A single sample gave rise to the 4 T cell receptor beta chains below, sequenced in a study of blood T cells in healthy people across ages. Alongside a J-beta primer mix, a sample-barcoded 5' primer served in a second PCR lasting roughly 6 to 11 cycles. TCRdb re-called the 5' RACE reads with MiXCR, one entry per CDR3 protein. The sample lists roughly 500,000 distinct CDR3 sequences; 25% to 30% were seen once. Sequencing was carried out using blood. The receptor set was obtained from a woman between 65 and 79 years old in good health.

The J gene is TRBJ1-6, the V gene TRBV7-9; no reliable D call. Looked up from germline, CDR1 is SEHNR and CDR2 is FQNEAQ (reference sequence). Trimming left V 0 bases short and J 0 bases short, with 9 bases between. This CDR3 comprises 17 residues. CDR3 protein: CASSLARGNSYNSPLHF. Written as DNA, the CDR3 is TGTGCCAGCAGCTTAGCGCGTGGCAACTCCTATAATTCACCCCTCCACTTT.

CDR3 loop: CASSEALLGQPQHF. The DNA for the CDR3 is TGTGCCAGCAGTGAAGCATTATTGGGTCAGCCCCAGCATTTT. The chain is built from TRBV6-1 and TRBJ1-5; D not resolved. Germline lookup yields CDR1 MNHNS and CDR2 SASEGT. CDR3 size: 14 residues. V was shortened by 0 bases and J by 6 bases, with 9 bases between the two germline ends.

A few counts support this clonotype. This chain links TRBV29-1 with TRBJ1-4; tentatively, D is TRBD1 (6 bases). The germline gives CDR1 SQVTM, CDR2 ANQGSEA. Trimming took 5 bases from V and 7 from J, leaving 17 bases between them. The CDR3 runs 14 residues. CDR3 amino acids: CSVQGLADSEKLFF. The CDR3 DNA sequence: TGCAGCGTTCAGGGGCTGGCTGATAGTGAAAAACTGTTTTTT.

This clonotype was counted a few times. The rearrangement uses TRBV11-3 and TRBJ1-4, with D hard to call. Germline V gene lookup returns CDR1 SGHNT and CDR2 YENEEA. V was shortened by 5 bases and J by 0 bases, with 10 bases between the two germline ends. The CDR3 length is 15 residues. The CDR3 reads CASSHRSATNEKLFF. The CDR3 region has the DNA TGTGCCAGCAGCCATAGAAGTGCAACTAATGAAAAACTGTTTTTT.